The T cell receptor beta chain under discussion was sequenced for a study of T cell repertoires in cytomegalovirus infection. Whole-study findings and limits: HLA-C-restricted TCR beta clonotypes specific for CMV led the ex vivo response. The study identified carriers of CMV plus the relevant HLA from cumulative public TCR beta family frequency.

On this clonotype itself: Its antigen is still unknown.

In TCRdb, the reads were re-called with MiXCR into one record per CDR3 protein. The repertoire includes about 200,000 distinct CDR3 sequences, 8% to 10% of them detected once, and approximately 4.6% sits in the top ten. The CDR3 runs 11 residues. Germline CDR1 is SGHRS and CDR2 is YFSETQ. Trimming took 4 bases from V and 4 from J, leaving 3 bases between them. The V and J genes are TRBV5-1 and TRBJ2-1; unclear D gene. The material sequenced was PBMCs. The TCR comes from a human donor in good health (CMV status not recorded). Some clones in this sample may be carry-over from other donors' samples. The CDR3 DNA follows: TGCGCCAGCAGCATATACAATGAGCAGTTCTTC. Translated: CASSIYNEQFF.